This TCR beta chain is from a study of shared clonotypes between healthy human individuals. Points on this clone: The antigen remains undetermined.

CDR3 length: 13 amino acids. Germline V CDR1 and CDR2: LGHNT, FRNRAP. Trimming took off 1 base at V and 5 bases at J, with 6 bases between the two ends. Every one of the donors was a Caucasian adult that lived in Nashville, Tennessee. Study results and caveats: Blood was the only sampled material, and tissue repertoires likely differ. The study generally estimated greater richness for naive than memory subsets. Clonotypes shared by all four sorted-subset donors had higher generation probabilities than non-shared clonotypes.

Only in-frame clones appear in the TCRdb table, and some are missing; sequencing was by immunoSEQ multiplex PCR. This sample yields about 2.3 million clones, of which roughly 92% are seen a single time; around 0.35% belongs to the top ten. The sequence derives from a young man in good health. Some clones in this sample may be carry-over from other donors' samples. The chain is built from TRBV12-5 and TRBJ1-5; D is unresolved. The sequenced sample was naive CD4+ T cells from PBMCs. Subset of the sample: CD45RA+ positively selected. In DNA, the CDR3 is TGTGCTAGTGGTTTGGGAAGAGATCAGCCCCAGCATTTT. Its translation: CASGLGRDQPQHF.